The 18 T cell receptor beta chains presented below share a single source sample, sequenced in a study of OX40 agonist ivuxolimab in advanced cancers. The table came from immunoSEQ multiplex PCR; TCRdb's copy has only in-frame clones and leaves some out. The sample consists of tens of thousands of clones, 65% to 85% of them appearing once. Sequencing was performed on CD4+ or CD8+ T cells sorted from blood, taken in a trial of the OX40 agonist ivuxolimab. These receptors were collected from an adult with an advanced solid tumor such as melanoma, head and neck, liver or kidney cancer.

The gene calls are TRBV6-6 and TRBJ2-3, with D unclear. The CDR3 is 15 amino acids. The V end lost 6 bases, the J end lost 0 bases, and 13 bases lay between the germline ends. In germline, CDR1 is MNHNY, CDR2 SVGAGI (reference sequence). The CDR3 region has the DNA TGTGCCAGCAGCGGAGAGACTTTTAGCACAGATACGCAGTATTTT. Its protein is CASSGETFSTDTQYF.

The chain links TRBV9 to TRBJ1-6, with D tentatively TRBD1 (6 bases). The germline CDR1 and CDR2 sequences are SGDLS and YYNGEE. Trimming took 0 bases from V and 9 from J, leaving 10 bases between them. CDR3 size: 14 residues. The CDR3 protein is CASSVEGERSPLHF. The CDR3 coding sequence is TGTGCCAGCAGCGTAGAGGGGGAACGTTCACCCCTCCACTTT.

The chain has TRBV19 and TRBJ1-2; unclear D gene. Germline CDR1 reads LNHDA; CDR2 reads SQIVND (reference sequence). Trimming took 7 bases from V and 4 from J, leaving 10 bases between them. The CDR3 length is 12 residues. The CDR3 bases are TGTGCCAGTAATAAGGGCGGCTATGGCTACACCTTC. This translates into CASNKGGYGYTF.

The chain recombines TRBV6-4 with TRBJ1-2; D remains unclear. CDR3 length: 15 residues. Between the trimmed V and J ends, which lost 0 bases and 4 bases, there was a span of 12 bases. The germline V gene has CDR1 MRHNA and CDR2 SNTAGT. CDR3 in DNA: TGTGCCAGCAGTGACTCGGCAGGATCTCGCTATGGCTACACCTTC. It translates to CASSDSAGSRYGYTF.

The gene calls are TRBV15 and TRBJ2-5; D unclear. Trimming removed 4 bases from V and 3 bases from J, with 9 bases in between. This CDR3 is built from 13 residues. Germline assignment: CDR1 LNHNV and CDR2 YYDKDF (reference sequence). CDR3 region: CATSKSGEETQYF. The CDR3, as DNA: TGTGCCACCAGCAAGAGTGGGGAAGAGACCCAGTACTTC. Variable domain in full (rest from reference TRBV15 and TRBJ2-5): DAMVIQNPRYQVTQFGKPVTLSCSQTLNHNVMYWYQQKSSQAPKLLFHYYDKDFNNEADTPDNFQSRRPNTSFCFLDIRSPGLGDTAMYLCATSKSGEETQYFGPGTRLLVL.

V usage is TRBV7-9 and J usage is TRBJ2-7, with TRBD1 matching over 8 bases. Unmatched junction bases numbered 6, after V lost 4 bases and J lost 4 bases. The germline V gene has CDR1 SEHNR and CDR2 FQNEAQ (reference sequence). This CDR3 is 14 amino acids long. CDR3 sequence (DNA): TGTGCCAGCAGCTCAGGACAGGGAGGTTACGAGCAGTACTTC. This sequence encodes CASSSGQGGYEQYF.

The genes are TRBV27 and TRBJ2-1; 12 bases align to TRBD2. The length of the CDR3 is 16 residues. CDR1 and CDR2 (germline): MNHEY, SMNVEV (reference sequence). J was trimmed by 7 bases and V by 6 bases; bases with no gene match: 10. The CDR3 region is CASRTFGLAGKNEQFF. The CDR3 nucleotides read TGTGCCAGCAGGACCTTCGGACTAGCGGGAAAGAATGAGCAGTTCTTC.

The chain joins TRBV5-1 to TRBJ1-1; TRBD1 matches at 9 bases. The CDR3 is 14 residues long. Per the germline V gene, CDR1 is SGHRS and CDR2 is YFSETQ. The V segment lost 2 bases and the J segment 11 bases; nucleotides outside the gene matches: 10. The CDR3 DNA sequence: TGCGCCAGCAGCTTAGGGGAGGACAGGGGAGCGGCTTTCTTT. It yields the protein CASSLGEDRGAAFF.

The rearrangement links TRBV6-6 to TRBJ1-1; D possibly corresponds to TRBD1 (5 bases). This CDR3 region has 13 residues. CDR1 and CDR2 from the germline V gene are MNHNY and SVGAGI (reference sequence). The V end was cut by 7 bases, the J end by 0 bases, with 9 bases between. The CDR3 DNA follows: TGTGCCAGCAAGACAGACGTGAACACTGAAGCTTTCTTT. Amino acids: CASKTDVNTEAFF.

The chain has TRBV15 and TRBJ1-6, with no clear D. V lost 3 bases and J 6 bases, leaving 12 bases between the germline ends. The CDR3 contains 15 residues. The germline gives CDR1 LNHNV, CDR2 YYDKDF (reference sequence). The CDR3 is CATSRDVNINSPLHF. DNA of the CDR3: TGTGCCACCAGCAGGGACGTCAACATTAATTCACCCCTCCACTTT.

This clone has a single count. This chain joins TRBV7-2 and TRBJ2-3, with TRBD2 identical over 12 bases. Germline-derived CDR1 and CDR2 are SGHTA and FQGNSA. Unmatched junction bases numbered 8, after V lost 0 bases and J lost 4 bases. CDR3 size: 18 residues. CDR3 DNA: TGTGCCAGCAGCTTAGCGATGGCTAGCGGGGGGGCCGCAGATACGCAGTATTTT. Its protein is CASSLAMASGGAADTQYF.

The chain carries TRBV5-1 and TRBJ2-7; D may be TRBD1 (5 bases). From germline, CDR1 is SGHRS and CDR2 YFSETQ. Trimming removed 2 bases at V and 2 bases at J, with 8 bases between. The CDR3 has 13 residues. The CDR3 sequence is CASSFAGPYEQYF. The CDR3 DNA follows: TGCGCCAGCAGCTTTGCAGGGCCCTACGAGCAGTACTTC.

The chain employs TRBV4-3 and TRBJ1-5; possible D gene TRBD1, 5 bases. This CDR3 has 17 amino acids. The V gene lost 0 bases and the J gene lost 0 bases, with 12 bases spanning the gap. Germline assignment: CDR1 LGHNA and CDR2 YSLEER. Here the CDR3 DNA reads TGCGCCAGCAGCCAAGATTTTGAGGGGTATAGCAATCAGCCCCAGCATTTT. Translated, it gives CASSQDFEGYSNQPQHF.

This chain joins TRBV4-1 and TRBJ2-5; D gene unclear. Germline CDR1 and CDR2: MGHRA and YSYEKL. The length of the CDR3 is 14 residues. V lost 0 bases and J 4 bases, leaving 9 bases between the germline ends. CDR3 in amino acids: CASSQDTLLETQYF. The CDR3 DNA follows: TGCGCCAGCAGCCAAGACACCCTGCTAGAGACCCAGTACTTC.

The chain recombines TRBV7-2 with TRBJ2-7; D might be TRBD1 (5 bases). Trimming removed 5 bases at V and 3 bases at J, with 17 bases between. There are 15 residues in the CDR3. Germline loops: CDR1 SGHTA, CDR2 FQGNSA. CDR3 region: CASSEAGSLHYEQYF. Here the CDR3 DNA reads TGTGCCAGCAGCGAAGCAGGGTCTCTACACTACGAGCAGTACTTC.

The chain combines TRBV7-8 with TRBJ2-7; possibly TRBD2 for D (5 bases). Trimming pared 5 bases from V and 4 bases from J, leaving 9 bases between. This CDR3 has 12 amino acids. Germline V gives CDR1 SGHVS, CDR2 FQNEAQ. The CDR3 loop reads CASSPTGYEQYF. The CDR3 nucleotides are TGTGCCAGCAGCCCAACGGGATACGAGCAGTACTTC.

This rearrangement joins TRBV29-1 to TRBJ1-1; D is undetermined. CDR1 SQVTM and CDR2 ANQGSEA come from the germline V gene. The CDR3 consists of 11 residues. V was trimmed by 5 bases and J by 2 bases, leaving 6 bases between them. This CDR3 is CSVRTNTEAFF. DNA for the CDR3: TGCAGCGTTCGGACCAACACTGAAGCTTTCTTT.

The genes are TRBV4-1 and TRBJ1-4; weak D call: TRBD1 (5 bases). Looked up from germline, CDR1 is MGHRA and CDR2 is YSYEKL. V was shortened by 3 bases and J by 3 bases, with 17 bases between the two germline ends. This CDR3 comprises 17 residues. This chain's CDR3 is CASSQPREGGANEKLFF. The DNA for the CDR3 is TGCGCCAGCAGCCAGCCCAGGGAGGGAGGTGCTAATGAAAAACTGTTTTTT.